This TCR beta chain was identified in a study of T-cell memory formation after mild COVID-19. TCRdb re-analysed the 5' RACE reads in MiXCR, keeping a single row per CDR3 protein. Among 550,000 to 600,000 distinct CDR3 sequences, approximately 15% were seen once, and the ten largest hold about 7.4%. Germline V gives CDR1 SGHNT, CDR2 YENEEA. The CDR3 spans 20 residues. The junction had 15 bases not matched to a gene; V was cut back by 0 bases and J by 2 bases. The sequenced material came from PBMCs or a T cell subset sorted from them (not recorded which). The chain joins TRBV11-3 to TRBJ2-3, with 9 nucleotides matching TRBD2. This TCR came from an adult woman who had mild COVID-19 (a few samples of this study predate the infection). Cell type and time point are not known. The CDR3 coding sequence is TGTGCCAGCAGCTTAGATCTTCGGAGGGGGCTAGCGGGGTACACAGATACGCAGTATTTT. It yields the protein CASSLDLRRGLAGYTDTQYF.